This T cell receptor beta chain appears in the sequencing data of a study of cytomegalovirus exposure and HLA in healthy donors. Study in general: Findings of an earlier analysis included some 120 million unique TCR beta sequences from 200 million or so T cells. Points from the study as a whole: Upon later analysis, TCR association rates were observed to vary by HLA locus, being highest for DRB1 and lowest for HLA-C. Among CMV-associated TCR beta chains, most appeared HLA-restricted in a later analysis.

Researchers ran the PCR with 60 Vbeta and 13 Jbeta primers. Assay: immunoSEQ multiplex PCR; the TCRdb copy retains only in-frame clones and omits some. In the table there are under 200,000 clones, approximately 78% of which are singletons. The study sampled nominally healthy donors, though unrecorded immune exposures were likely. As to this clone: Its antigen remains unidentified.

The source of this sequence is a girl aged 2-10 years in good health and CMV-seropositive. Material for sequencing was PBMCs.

CDR3 loop: CATSRDTGRQPQHF. The CDR3 DNA reads as TGTGCCACCAGCAGGGATACAGGGCGTCAGCCCCAGCATTTT. The V gene is TRBV15, the J gene TRBJ1-5, with D possibly matching TRBD1 (6 bases). Trimming cost V 3 bases and J 6 bases, with 12 bases left between them. There are 14 residues in the CDR3. Per germline, CDR1 LNHNV and CDR2 YYDKDF (reference sequence).